The rows below give T cell receptor beta chains drawn from one sample of a study of T-cell reconstitution after alpha-beta-depleted transplantation in children. TCRdb re-called the PCR reads with MiXCR, one entry per CDR3 protein. This table has roughly 76,000 distinct CDR3 sequences, approximately 10% appearing once. This sample comprised PBMCs, obtained before TCRalphabeta/CD19-depleted stem cell transplant. All receptors come from a boy between 10 and 17 years old with acute myeloid leukemia, due to receive a stem cell transplant. Each CDR3 is given with its conserved first and last residue. Fields, in order: J gene, clone size, V gene, D gene, CDR3 DNA, CDR3 protein. D genes are given only for firm matches. Expanded clones get a size class; other rows say once, few or many, or leave the size out.

TRBJ1-2 . TRBV4-1 . TGCGCCAGGAGCCAGGTGGAGGGAAACTATGGCTACACCTTC CARSQVEGNYGYTF
TRBJ1-1 many TRBV4-1 . TGCGCCAGCAGCCAACCCCCCGCGGGACGGCAGAACACTGAAGCTTTCTTT CASSQPPAGRQNTEAFF
TRBJ1-1 many TRBV12-3/TRBV12-4 . TGTGCCAGCAGTTTTTTCATGAGCACTGAAGCTTTCTTT CASSFFMSTEAFF
TRBJ2-3 many TRBV12-3/TRBV12-4 . TGTGCCAGCAGTGTAAGCGGGAGCACAGATACGCAGTATTTT CASSVSGSTDTQYF
TRBJ1-5 . TRBV28 . TGTGCCAGCAGTTTGGGGGGCGGTGGAGTTGGGGGAAATCAGCCCCAGCATTTT CASSLGGGGVGGNQPQHF
TRBJ2-7 many TRBV7-2 . TGTGCCAGCAGCTTAGTAACAGGCCCCTACGAGCAGTACTTC CASSLVTGPYEQYF
TRBJ1-2 many TRBV6-1 TRBD1 TGTGCCAGCAGCTCCCCGGGACAGGGGGCCTATGGCTACACCTTC CASSSPGQGAYGYTF
TRBJ2-1 many TRBV10-3 TRBD2 TGTGCCATCAGAGGACTAGCGGGAGGGTCCAATGAGCAGTTCTTC CAIRGLAGGSNEQFF
TRBJ1-5 many TRBV6-5 . TGTGCCAGCACCAACCCCAAACTTATGAGCAGCTCTAATCAGCCCCAGCATTTT CASTNPKLMSSSNQPQHF
TRBJ1-4 many TRBV29-1 . TGCAGCGTTGTTACGGGGGCTCCTAATGAAAAACTGTTTTTT CSVVTGAPNEKLFF
TRBJ1-2 many TRBV5-1 TRBD1 TGCGCCAGCAGCTATACAGGGGATTGGGGCTACACCTTC CASSYTGDWGYTF
TRBJ2-3 many TRBV24-1 . TGTGCCACCAGACACTCGGGCCCAGATACGCAGTATTTT CATRHSGPDTQYF